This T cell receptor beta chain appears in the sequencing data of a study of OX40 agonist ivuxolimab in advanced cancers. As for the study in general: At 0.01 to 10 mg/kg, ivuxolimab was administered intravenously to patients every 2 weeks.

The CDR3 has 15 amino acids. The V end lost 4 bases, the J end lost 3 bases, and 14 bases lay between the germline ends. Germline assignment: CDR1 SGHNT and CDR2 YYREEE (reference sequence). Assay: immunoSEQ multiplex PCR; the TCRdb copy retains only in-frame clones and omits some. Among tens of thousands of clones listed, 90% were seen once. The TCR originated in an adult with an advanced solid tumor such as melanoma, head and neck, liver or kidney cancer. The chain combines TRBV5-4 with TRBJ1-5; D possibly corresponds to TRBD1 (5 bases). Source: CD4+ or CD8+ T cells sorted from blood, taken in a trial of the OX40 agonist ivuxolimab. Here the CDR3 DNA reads TGTGCCAGCAGCACCAACCCAGGGTCCAATCAGCCCCAGCATTTT. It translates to CASSTNPGSNQPQHF.